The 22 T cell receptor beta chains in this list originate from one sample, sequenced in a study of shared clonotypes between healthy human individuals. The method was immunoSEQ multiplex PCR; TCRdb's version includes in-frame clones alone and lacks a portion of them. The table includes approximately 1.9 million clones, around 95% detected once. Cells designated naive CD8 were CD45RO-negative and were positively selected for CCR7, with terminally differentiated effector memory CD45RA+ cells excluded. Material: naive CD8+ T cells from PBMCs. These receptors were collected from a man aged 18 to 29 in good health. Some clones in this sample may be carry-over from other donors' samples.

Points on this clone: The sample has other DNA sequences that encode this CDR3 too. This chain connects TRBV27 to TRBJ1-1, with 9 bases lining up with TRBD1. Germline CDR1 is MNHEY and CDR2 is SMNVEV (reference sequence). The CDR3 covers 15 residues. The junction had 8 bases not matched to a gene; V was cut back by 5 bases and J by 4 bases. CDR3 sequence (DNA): TGTGCCAGCAGTCTCCGACAGGGGGTTGGCACTGAAGCTTTCTTT. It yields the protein CASSLRQGVGTEAFF.

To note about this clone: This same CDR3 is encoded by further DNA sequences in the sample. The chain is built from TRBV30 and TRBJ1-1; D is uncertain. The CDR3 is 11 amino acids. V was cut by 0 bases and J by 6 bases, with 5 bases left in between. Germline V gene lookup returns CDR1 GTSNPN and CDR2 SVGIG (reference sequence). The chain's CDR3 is CAWSVTAEAFF. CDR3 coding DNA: TGTGCCTGGAGTGTAACGGCTGAAGCTTTCTTT.

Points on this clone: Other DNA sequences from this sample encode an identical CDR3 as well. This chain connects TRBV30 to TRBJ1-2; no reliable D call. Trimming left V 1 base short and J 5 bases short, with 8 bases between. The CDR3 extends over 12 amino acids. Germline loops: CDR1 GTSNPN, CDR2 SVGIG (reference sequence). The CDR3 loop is CAWSGGSYGYTF. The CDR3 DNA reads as TGTGCCTGGAGTGGCGGCTCGTATGGCTACACCTTC.

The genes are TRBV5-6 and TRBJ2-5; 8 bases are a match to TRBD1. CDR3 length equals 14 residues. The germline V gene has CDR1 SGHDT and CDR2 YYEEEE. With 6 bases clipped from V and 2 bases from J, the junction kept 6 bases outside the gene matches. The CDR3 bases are TGTGCCAGCAACAGGGGGTGGTTACAAGAGACCCAGTACTTC. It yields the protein CASNRGWLQETQYF.

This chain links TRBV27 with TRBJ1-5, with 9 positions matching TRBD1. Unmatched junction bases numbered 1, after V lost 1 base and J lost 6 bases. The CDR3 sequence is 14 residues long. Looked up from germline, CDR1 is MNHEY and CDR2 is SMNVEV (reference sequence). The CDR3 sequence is CASSLLQGAQPQHF. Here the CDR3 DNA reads TGTGCCAGCAGTTTATTACAGGGGGCTCAGCCCCAGCATTTT.

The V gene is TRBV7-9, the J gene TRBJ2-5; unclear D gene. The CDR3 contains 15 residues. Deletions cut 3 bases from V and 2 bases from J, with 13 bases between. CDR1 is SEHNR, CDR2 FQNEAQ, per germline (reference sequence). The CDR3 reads CASSFRGRFQETQYF. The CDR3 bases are TGTGCCAGCAGCTTCCGTGGGCGGTTTCAAGAGACCCAGTACTTC.

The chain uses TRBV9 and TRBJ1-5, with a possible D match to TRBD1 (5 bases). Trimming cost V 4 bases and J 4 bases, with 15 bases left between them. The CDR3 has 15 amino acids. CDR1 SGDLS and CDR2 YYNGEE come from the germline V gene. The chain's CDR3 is CASSPDRGKNQPQHF. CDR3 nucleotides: TGTGCCAGCAGCCCAGACAGAGGGAAAAATCAGCCCCAGCATTTT.

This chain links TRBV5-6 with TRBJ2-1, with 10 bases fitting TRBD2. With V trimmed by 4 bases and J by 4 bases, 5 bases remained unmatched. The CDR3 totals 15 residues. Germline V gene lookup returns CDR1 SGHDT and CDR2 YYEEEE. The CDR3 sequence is CASSLAGDAYNEQFF. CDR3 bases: TGTGCCAGCAGCCTAGCGGGAGACGCATACAATGAGCAGTTCTTC.

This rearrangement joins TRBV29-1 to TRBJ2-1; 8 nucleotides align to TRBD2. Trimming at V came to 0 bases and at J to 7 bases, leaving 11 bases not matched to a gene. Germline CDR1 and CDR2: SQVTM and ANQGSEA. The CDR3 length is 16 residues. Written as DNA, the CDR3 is TGCAGCGTTGAAGACACAAAACTAGCGGCCACGAATGAGCAGTTCTTC. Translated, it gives CSVEDTKLAATNEQFF.

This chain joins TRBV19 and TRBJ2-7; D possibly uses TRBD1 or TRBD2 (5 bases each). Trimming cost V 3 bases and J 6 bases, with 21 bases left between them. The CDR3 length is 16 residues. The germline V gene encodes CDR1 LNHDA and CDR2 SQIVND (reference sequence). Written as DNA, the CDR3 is TGTGCCAGTAGTATCACCCGTTGGGGGACCACCGGCGAGCAGTACTTC. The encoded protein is CASSITRWGTTGEQYF.

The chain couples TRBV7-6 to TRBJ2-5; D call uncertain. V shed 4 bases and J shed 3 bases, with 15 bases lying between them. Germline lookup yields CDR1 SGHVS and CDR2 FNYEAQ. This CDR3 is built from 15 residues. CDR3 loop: CASSSLALPEETQYF. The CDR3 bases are TGTGCCAGCAGCTCCTTAGCCTTGCCGGAAGAGACCCAGTACTTC.

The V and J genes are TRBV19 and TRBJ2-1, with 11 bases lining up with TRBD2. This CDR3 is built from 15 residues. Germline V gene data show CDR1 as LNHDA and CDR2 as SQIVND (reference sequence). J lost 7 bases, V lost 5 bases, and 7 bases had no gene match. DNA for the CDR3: TGTGCCAGTAGTTTTCTAGCGGGGGGTGGGAATGAGCAGTTCTTC. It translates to CASSFLAGGGNEQFF.

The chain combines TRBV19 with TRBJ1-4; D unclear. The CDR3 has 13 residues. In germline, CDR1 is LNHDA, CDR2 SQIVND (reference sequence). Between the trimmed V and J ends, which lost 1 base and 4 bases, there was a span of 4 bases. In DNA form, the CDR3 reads TGTGCCAGTAGTATAGCCCGTAATGAAAAACTGTTTTTT. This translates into CASSIARNEKLFF.

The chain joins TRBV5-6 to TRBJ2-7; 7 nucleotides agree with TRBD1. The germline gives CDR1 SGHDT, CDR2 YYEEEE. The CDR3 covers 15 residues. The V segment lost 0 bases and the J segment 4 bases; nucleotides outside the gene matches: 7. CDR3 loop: CASSLGRTGMYEQYF. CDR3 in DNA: TGTGCCAGCAGCTTGGGAAGGACAGGCATGTACGAGCAGTACTTC. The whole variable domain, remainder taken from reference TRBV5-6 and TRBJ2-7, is DAGVTQSPTHLIKTRGQQVTLRCSPKSGHDTVSWYQQALGQGPQFIFQYYEEEERQRGNFPDRFSGHQFPNYSSELNVNALLLGDSALYLCASSLGRTGMYEQYFGPGTRLTVT.

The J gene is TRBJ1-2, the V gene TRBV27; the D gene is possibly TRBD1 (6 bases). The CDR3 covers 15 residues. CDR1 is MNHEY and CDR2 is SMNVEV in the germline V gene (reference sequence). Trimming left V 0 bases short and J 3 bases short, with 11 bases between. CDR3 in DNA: TGTGCCAGCAGTTTATCGGGGGCCCCCTACTATGGCTACACCTTC. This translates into CASSLSGAPYYGYTF.

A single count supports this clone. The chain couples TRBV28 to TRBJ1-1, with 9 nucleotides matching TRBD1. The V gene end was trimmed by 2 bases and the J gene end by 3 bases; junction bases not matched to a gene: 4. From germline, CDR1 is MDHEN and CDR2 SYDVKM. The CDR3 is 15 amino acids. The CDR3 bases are TGTGCCAGCAGTTTAAGGGACAGGGAGTACACTGAAGCTTTCTTT. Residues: CASSLRDREYTEAFF.

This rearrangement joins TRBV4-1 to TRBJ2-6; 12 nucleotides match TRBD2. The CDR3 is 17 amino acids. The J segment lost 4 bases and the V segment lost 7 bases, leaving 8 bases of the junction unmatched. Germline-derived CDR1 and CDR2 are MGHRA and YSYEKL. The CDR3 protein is CASTRLAGVGGANVLTF. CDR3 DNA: TGCGCCAGCACTAGACTAGCGGGAGTAGGAGGGGCCAACGTCCTGACTTTC.

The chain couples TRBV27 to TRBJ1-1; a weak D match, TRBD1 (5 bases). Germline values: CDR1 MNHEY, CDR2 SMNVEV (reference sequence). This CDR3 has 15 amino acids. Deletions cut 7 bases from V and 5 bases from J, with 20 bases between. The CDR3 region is CASNERGRGRTEAFF. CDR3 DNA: TGTGCCAGCAATGAGAGGGGTCGGGGTAGGACTGAAGCTTTCTTT.

The CDR3 loop is CASSPRQDYEQYF. Here the CDR3 DNA reads TGTGCCAGCAGCCCACGACAGGACTACGAGCAGTACTTC. This chain joins TRBV7-8 and TRBJ2-7; perhaps TRBD1 as D (6 bases). V was clipped by 5 bases and J by 3 bases, with 11 bases between them. The CDR3 is made up of 13 amino acids. The germline V gene encodes CDR1 SGHVS and CDR2 FQNEAQ.

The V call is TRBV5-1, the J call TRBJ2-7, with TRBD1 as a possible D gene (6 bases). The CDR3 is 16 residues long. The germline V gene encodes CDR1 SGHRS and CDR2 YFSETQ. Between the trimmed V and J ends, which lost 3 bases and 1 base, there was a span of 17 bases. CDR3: CASSSHPRTESYEQYF. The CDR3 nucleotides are TGCGCCAGCAGCTCCCACCCGCGGACAGAATCCTACGAGCAGTACTTC.

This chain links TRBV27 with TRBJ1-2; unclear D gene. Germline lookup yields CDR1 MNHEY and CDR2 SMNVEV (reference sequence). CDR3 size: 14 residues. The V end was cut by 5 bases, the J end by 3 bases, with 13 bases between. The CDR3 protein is CASSPGRLDYGYTF. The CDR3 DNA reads TGTGCCAGCAGTCCGGGCCGTTTGGACTATGGCTACACCTTC.

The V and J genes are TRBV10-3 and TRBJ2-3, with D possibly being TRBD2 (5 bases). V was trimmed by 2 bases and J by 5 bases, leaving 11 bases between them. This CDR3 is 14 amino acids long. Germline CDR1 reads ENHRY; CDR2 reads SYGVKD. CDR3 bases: TGTGCCATCAGTGAGATTAGCCGGGGAGATACGCAGTATTTT. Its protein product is CAISEISRGDTQYF.